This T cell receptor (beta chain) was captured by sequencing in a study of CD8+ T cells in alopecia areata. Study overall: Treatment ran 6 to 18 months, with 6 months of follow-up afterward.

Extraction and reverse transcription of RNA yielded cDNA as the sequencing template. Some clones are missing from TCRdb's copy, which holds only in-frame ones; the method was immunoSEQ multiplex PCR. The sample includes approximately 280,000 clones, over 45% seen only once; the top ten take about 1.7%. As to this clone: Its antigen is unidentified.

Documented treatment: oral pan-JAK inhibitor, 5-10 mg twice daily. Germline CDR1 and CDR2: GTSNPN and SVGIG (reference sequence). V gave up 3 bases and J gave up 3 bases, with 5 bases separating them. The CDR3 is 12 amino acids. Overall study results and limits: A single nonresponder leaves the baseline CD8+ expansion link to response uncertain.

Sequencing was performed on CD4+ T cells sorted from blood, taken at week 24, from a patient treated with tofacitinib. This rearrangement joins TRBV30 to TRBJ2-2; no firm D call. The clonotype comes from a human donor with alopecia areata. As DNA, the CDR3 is TGTGCCTGGAGGCCATACACCGGGGAGCTGTTTTTT. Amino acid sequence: CAWRPYTGELFF.